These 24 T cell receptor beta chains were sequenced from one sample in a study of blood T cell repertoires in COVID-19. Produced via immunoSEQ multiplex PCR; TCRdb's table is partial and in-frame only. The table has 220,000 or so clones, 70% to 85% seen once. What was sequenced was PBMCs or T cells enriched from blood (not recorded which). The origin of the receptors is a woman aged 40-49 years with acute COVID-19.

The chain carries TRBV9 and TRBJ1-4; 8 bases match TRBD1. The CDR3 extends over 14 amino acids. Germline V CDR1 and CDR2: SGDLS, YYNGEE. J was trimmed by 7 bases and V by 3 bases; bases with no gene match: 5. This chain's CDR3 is CASSAGGQGEKLFF. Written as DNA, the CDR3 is TGTGCCAGCAGCGCAGGGGGCCAGGGTGAAAAACTGTTTTTT. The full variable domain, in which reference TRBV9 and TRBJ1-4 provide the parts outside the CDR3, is DSGVTQTPKHLITATGQRVTLRCSPRSGDLSVYWYQQSLDQGLQFLIQYYNGEERAKGNILERFSAQQFPDLHSELNLSSLELGDSALYFCASSAGGQGEKLFFGSGTQLSVL.

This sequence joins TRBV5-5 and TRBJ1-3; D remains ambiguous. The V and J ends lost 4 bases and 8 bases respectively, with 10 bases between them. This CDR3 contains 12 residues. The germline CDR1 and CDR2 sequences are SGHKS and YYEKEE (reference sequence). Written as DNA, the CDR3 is TGTGCCAGCAGCGGTAACAGTGACACCATATATTTT. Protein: CASSGNSDTIYF. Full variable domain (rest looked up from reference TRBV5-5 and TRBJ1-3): DAGVTQSPTHLIKTRGQQVTLRCSPISGHKSVSWYQQVLGQGPQFIFQYYEKEERGRGNFPDRFSARQFPNYSSELNVNALLLGDSALYLCASSGNSDTIYFGEGSWLTVV.

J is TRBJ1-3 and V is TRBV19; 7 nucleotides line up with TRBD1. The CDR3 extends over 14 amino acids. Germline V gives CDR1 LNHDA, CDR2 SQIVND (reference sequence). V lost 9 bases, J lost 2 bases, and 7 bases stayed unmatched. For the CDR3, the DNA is TGTGCCAGCTTCACAGGGGCGGCTGGAAACACCATATATTTT. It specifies CASFTGAAGNTIYF.

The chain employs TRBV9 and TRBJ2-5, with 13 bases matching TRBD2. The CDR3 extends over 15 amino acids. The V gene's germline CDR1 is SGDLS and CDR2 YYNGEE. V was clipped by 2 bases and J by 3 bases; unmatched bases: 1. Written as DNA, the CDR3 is TGTGCCAGCAGCGTCGGGACTAGCGGGAAAGAGACCCAGTACTTC. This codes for CASSVGTSGKETQYF.

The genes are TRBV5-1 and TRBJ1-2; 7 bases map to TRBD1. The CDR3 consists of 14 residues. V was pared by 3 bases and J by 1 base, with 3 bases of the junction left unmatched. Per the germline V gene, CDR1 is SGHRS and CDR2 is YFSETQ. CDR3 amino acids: CASSWDSFNYGYTF. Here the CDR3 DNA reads TGCGCCAGCAGCTGGGACAGCTTTAACTATGGCTACACCTTC.

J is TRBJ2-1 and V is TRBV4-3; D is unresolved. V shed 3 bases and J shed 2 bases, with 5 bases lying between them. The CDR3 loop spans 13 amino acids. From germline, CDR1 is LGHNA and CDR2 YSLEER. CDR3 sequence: CASSHDTYNEQFF. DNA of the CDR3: TGCGCCAGCAGCCATGACACCTACAATGAGCAGTTCTTC.

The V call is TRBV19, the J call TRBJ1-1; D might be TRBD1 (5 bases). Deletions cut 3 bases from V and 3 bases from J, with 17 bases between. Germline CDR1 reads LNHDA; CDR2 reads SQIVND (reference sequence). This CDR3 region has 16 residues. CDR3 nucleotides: TGTGCCAGTAGTATGGGGGGTCAGGGAGTTTACACTGAAGCTTTCTTT. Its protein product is CASSMGGQGVYTEAFF.

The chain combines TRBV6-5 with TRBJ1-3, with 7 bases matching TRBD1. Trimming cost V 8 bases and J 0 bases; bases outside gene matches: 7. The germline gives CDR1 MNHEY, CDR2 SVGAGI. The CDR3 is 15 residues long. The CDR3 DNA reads TGTGCCAGCCGGGGACAGTCGAGCTCTGGAAACACCATATATTTT. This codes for CASRGQSSSGNTIYF.

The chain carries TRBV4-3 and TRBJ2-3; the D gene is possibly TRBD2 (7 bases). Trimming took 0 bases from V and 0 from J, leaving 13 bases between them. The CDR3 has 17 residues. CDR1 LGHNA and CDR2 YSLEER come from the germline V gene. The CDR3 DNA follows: TGCGCCAGCAGCCAAGATGCCGGGGGGCGGAGCACAGATACGCAGTATTTT. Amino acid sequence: CASSQDAGGRSTDTQYF.

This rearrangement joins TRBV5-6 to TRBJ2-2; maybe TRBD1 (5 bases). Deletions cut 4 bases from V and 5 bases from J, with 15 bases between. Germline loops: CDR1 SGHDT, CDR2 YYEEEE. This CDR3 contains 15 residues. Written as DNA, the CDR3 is TGTGCCAGCAGCCCGCGACAGAGAAGGACCGGGGAGCTGTTTTTT. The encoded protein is CASSPRQRRTGELFF.

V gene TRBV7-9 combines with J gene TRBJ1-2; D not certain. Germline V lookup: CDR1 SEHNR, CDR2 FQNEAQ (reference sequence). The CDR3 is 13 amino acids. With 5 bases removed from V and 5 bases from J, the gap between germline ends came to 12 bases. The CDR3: CASSLNTDYGYTF. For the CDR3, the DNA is TGTGCCAGCAGCCTAAACACAGATTATGGCTACACCTTC.

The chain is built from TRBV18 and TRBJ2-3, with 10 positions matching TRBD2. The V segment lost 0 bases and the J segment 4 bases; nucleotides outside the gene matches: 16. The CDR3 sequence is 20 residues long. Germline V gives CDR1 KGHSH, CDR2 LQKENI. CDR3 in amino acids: CASSPPLLAGEPNGADTQYF. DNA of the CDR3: TGTGCCAGCTCACCACCCCTCCTAGCGGGAGAGCCAAACGGGGCAGATACGCAGTATTTT. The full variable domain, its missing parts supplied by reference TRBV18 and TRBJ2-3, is NAGVMQNPRHLVRRRGQEARLRCSPMKGHSHVYWYRQLPEEGLKFMVYLQKENIIDESGMPKERFSAEFPKEGPSILRIQQVVRGDSAAYFCASSPPLLAGEPNGADTQYFGPGTRLTVL.

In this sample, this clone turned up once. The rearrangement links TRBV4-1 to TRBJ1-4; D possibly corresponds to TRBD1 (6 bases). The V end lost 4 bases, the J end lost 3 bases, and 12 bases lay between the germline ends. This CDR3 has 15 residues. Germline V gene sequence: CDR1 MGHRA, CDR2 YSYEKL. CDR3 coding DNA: TGCGCCAGCAGCCTCAGGGGTTTGGCTAATGAAAAACTGTTTTTT. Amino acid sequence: CASSLRGLANEKLFF.

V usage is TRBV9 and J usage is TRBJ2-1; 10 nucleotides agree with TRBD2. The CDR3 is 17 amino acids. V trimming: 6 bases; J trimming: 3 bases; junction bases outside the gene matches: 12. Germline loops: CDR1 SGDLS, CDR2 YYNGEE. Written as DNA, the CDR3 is TGTGCCAGCACTTCCGGGGCCGTAGCGGGGGGCTACAATGAGCAGTTCTTC. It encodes CASTSGAVAGGYNEQFF.

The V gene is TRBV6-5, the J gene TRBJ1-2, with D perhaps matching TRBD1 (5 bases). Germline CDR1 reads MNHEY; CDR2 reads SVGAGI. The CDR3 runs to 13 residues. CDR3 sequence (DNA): TGTGCTACGATGGGGGGTTCCAACTATGGCTACACCTTC. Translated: CATMGGSNYGYTF.

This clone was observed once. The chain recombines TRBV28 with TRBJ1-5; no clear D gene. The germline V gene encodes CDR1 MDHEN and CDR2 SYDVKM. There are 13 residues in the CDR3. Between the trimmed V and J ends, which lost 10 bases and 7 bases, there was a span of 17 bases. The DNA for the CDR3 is TGTGCCACCGAGGTCGGGGTCCGGCAGCCCCAGCATTTT. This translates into CATEVGVRQPQHF.

CDR3 sequence (DNA): TGTGCCAGCAGCCCGAGGACAAGCTATGACCCCTACGAGCAGTACTTC. Protein: CASSPRTSYDPYEQYF. The chain links TRBV7-9 to TRBJ2-7; perhaps TRBD1 as D (5 bases). The germline gives CDR1 SEHNR, CDR2 FQNEAQ (reference sequence). Trimming shortened V by 5 bases and J by 2 bases, and 19 bases separated the two germline ends. The CDR3 sequence is 16 residues long.

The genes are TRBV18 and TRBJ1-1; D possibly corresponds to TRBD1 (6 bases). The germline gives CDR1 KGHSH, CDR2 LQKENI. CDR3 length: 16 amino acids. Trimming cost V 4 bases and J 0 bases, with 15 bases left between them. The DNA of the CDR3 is TGTGCCAGCTCACAGCGAGGTCAGGGGCTGAACACTGAAGCTTTCTTT. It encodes CASSQRGQGLNTEAFF.

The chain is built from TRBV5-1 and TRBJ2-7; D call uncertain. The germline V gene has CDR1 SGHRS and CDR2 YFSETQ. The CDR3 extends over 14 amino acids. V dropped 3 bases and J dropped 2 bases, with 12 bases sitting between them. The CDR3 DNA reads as TGCGCCAGCAGCTCCGGAACTACCCCCTACGAGCAGTACTTC. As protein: CASSSGTTPYEQYF. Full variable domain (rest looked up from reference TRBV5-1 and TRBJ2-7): KAGVTQTPRYLIKTRGQQVTLSCSPISGHRSVSWYQQTPGQGLQFLFEYFSETQRNKGNFPGRFSGRQFSNSRSEMNVSTLELGDSALYLCASSSGTTPYEQYFGPGTRLTVT.

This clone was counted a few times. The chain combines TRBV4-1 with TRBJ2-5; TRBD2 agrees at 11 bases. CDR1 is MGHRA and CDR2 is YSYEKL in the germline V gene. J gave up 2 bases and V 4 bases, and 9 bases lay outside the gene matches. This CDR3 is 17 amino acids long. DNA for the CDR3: TGCGCCAGCAGCCTCAGGCCACTAGCGGGGGAACAAGAGACCCAGTACTTC. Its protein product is CASSLRPLAGEQETQYF.

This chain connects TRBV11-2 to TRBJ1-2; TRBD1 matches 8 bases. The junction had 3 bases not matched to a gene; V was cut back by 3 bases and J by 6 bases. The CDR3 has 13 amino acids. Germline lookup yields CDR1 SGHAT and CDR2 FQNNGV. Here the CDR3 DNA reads TGTGCCAGCAGCTTGATACAGGGGGATGGCTACACCTTC. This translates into CASSLIQGDGYTF.

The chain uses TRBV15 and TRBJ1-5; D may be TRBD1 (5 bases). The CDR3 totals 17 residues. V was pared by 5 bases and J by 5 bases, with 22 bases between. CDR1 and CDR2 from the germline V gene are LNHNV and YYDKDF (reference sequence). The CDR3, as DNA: TGTGCCACCAGCTCAGGGAGGTCCGCAGGCGCGGATCAGCCCCAGCATTTT. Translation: CATSSGRSAGADQPQHF.

CDR3 in DNA: TGTGCCAGCACCACCGGGACAGGGAGGAATCAGCCCCAGCATTTT. As protein: CASTTGTGRNQPQHF. This chain joins TRBV5-8 and TRBJ1-5; 9 bases match TRBD1. The CDR3 length is 15 residues. J lost 4 bases, V lost 6 bases, and 8 bases had no gene match. Germline CDR1 reads SGHTS; CDR2 reads YDEGEE.

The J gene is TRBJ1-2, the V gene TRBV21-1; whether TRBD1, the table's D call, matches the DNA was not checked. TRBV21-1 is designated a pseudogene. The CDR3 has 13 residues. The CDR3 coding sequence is TGTGCCAGCAGCAAAAGGGGCCCTTATGGCTACACCTTC. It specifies CASSKRGPYGYTF.